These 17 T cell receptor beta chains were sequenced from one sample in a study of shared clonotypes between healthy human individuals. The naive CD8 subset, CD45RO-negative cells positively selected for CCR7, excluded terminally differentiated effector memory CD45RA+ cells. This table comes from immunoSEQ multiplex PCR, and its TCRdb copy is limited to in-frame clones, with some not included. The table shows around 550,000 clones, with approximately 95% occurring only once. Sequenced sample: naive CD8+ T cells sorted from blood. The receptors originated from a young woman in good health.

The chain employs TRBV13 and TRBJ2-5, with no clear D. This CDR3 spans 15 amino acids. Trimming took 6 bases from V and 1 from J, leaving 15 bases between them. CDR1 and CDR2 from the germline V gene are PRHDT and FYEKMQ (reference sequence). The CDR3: CASSLGTDGQETQYF. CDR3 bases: TGTGCCAGCAGTCTGGGAACAGACGGCCAAGAGACCCAGTACTTC.

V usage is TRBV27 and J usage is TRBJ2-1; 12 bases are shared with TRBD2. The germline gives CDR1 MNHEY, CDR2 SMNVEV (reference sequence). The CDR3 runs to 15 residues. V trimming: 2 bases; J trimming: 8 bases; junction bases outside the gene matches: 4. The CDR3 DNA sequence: TGTGCCAGCAGTTTACTAGCGGGAGGGCCATATGAGCAGTTCTTC. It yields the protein CASSLLAGGPYEQFF.

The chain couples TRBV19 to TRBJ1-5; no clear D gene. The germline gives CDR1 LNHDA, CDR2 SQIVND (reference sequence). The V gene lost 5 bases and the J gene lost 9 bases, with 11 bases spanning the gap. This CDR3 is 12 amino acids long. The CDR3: CASSFQSRPQHF. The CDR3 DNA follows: TGTGCCAGTAGTTTTCAGTCCCGGCCCCAGCATTTT.

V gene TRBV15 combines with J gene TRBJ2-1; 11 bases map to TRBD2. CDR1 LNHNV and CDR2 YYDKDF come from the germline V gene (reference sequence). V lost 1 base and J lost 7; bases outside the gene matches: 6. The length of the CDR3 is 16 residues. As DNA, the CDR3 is TGTGCCACCAGCAGAGGGACTAGCGGGTACAGGAATGAGCAGTTCTTC. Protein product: CATSRGTSGYRNEQFF.

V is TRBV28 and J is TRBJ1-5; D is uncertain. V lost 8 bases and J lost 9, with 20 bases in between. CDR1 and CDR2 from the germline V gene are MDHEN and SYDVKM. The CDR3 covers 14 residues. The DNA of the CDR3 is TGTGCCAGCTCCCCACTCGGTTTTCCTACGCCCCAGCATTTT. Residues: CASSPLGFPTPQHF.

The chain's CDR3 is CASSTRQGLSYEQYF. CDR3 in DNA: TGTGCCAGCAGTACCAGACAGGGACTGTCCTACGAGCAGTACTTC. The chain has TRBV28 and TRBJ2-7; D may be TRBD1 (7 bases). Trimming left V 5 bases short and J 1 base short, with 15 bases between. In germline, CDR1 is MDHEN, CDR2 SYDVKM. The CDR3 loop spans 15 amino acids.

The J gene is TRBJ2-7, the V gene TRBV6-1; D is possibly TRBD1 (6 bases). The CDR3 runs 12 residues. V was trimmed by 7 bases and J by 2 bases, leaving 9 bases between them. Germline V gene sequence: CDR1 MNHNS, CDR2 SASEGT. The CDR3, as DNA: TGTGCCAGCATCAGGGGACCCTACGAGCAGTACTTC. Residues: CASIRGPYEQYF.

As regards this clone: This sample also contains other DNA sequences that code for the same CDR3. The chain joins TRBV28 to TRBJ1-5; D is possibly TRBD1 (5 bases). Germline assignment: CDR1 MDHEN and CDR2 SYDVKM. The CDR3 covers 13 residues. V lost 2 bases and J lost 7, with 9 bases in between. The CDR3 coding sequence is TGTGCCAGCAGTTTACGCGGGGGACAGCCCCAGCATTTT. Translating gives CASSLRGGQPQHF.

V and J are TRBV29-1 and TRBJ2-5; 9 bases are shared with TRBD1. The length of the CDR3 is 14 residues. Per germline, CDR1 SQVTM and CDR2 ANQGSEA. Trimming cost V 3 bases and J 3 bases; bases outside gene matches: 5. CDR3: CSVDRGQGEETQYF. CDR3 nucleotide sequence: TGCAGCGTTGATCGGGGACAGGGAGAAGAGACCCAGTACTTC.

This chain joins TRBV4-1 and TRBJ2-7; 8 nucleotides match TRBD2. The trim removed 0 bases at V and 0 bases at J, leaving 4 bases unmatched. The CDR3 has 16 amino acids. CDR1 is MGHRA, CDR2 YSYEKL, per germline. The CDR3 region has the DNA TGCGCCAGCAGCCAAGAGGCACTAGCGGCCTCCTACGAGCAGTACTTC. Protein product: CASSQEALAASYEQYF.

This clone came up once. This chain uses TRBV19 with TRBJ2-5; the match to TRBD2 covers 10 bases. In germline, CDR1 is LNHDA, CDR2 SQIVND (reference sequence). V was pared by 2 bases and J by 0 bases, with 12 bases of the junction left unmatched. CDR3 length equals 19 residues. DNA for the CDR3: TGTGCCAGTAGTATAAGGGGGGTTAGCGGGAGGTTCGACCAAGAGACCCAGTACTTC. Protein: CASSIRGVSGRFDQETQYF.

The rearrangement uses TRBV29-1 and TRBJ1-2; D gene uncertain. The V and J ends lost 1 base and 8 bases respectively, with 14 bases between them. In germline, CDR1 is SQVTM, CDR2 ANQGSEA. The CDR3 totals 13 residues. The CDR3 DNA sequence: TGCAGCGTTGAAGTTCGGGGTATGTGGGGCTACACCTTC. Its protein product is CSVEVRGMWGYTF.

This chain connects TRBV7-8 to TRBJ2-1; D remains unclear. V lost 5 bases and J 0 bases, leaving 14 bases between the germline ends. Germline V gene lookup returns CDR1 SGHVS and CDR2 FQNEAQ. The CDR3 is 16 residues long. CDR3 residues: CASSATLESSYNEQFF. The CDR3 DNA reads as TGTGCCAGCAGCGCCACCTTGGAGAGCTCCTACAATGAGCAGTTCTTC. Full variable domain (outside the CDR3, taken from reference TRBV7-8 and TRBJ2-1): GAGVSQSPRYKVAKRGQDVALRCDPISGHVSLFWYQQALGQGPEFLTYFQNEAQLDKSGLPSDRFFAERPEGSVSTLKIQRTQQEDSAVYLCASSATLESSYNEQFFGPGTRLTVL.

DNA for the CDR3: TGTGCCAGCAGGACTAGCGGAAAATACGAGCAGTACTTC. Translation gives CASRTSGKYEQYF. The chain combines TRBV28 with TRBJ2-7, with 9 bases aligning to TRBD2. The germline V gene has CDR1 MDHEN and CDR2 SYDVKM. Trimming removed 6 bases from V and 4 bases from J; junction bases left unmatched: 4. CDR3 size: 13 residues.

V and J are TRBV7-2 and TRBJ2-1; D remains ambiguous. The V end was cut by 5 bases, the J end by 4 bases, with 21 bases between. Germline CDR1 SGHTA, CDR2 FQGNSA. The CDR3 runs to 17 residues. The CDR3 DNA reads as TGTGCCAGCAGCCCAGAAACAGCCTTCCCTCTATACAATGAGCAGTTCTTC. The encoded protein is CASSPETAFPLYNEQFF.

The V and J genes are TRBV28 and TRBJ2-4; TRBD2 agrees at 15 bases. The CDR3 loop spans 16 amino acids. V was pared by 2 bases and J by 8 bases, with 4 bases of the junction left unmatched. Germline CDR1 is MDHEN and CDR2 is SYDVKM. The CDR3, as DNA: TGTGCCAGCAGTTTACGTCGGACTAGCGGGAGGGACATTCAGTACTTC. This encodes CASSLRRTSGRDIQYF.

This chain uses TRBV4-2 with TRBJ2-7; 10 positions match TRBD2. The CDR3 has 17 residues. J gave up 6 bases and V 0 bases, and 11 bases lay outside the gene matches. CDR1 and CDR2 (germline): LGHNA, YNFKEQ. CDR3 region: CASSQDSLAGVNFEQYF. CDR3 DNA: TGTGCCAGCAGCCAAGATAGCCTAGCGGGAGTGAACTTCGAGCAGTACTTC.